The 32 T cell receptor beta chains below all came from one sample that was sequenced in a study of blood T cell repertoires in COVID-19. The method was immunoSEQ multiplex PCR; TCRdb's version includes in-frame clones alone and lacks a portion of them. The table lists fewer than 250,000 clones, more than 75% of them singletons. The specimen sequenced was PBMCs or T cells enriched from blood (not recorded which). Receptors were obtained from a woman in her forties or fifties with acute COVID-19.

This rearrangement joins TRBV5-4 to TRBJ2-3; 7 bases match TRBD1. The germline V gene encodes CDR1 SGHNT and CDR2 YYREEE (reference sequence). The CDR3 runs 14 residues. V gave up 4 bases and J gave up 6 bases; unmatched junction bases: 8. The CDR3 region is CASSKITGADTQYF. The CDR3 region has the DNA TGTGCCAGCAGCAAGATCACAGGGGCGGATACGCAGTATTTT.

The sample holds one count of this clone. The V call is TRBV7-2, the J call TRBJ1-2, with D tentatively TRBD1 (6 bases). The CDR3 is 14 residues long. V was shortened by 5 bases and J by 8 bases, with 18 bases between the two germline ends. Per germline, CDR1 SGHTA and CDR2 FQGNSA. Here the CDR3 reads CASSEDSRREGYTF. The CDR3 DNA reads TGTGCCAGCAGCGAGGACAGTCGAAGGGAGGGCTACACCTTC.

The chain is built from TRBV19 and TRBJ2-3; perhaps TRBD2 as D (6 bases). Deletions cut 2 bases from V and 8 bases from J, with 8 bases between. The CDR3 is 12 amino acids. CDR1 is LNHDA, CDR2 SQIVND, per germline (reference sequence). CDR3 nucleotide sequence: TGTGCCAGTAGTATACAGGAGGGTACGCAGTATTTT. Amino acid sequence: CASSIQEGTQYF.

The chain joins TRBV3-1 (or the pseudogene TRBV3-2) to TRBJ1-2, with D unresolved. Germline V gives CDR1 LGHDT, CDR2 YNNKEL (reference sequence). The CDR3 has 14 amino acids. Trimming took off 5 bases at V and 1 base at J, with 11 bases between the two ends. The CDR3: CASSNLHVNYGYTF. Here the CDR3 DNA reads TGTGCCAGCAGCAATTTACACGTTAACTATGGCTACACCTTC.

CDR3: CASSEPSYNEQFF. DNA of the CDR3: TGCGCCAGCAGTGAGCCCTCCTACAATGAGCAGTTCTTC. The chain has TRBV5-1 and TRBJ2-1; D gene unclear. CDR3 length equals 13 residues. CDR1 is SGHRS, CDR2 YFSETQ, per germline. With 5 bases removed from V and 0 bases from J, the gap between germline ends came to 6 bases. The full variable domain, completed using reference TRBV5-1 and TRBJ2-1, is KAGVTQTPRYLIKTRGQQVTLSCSPISGHRSVSWYQQTPGQGLQFLFEYFSETQRNKGNFPGRFSGRQFSNSRSEMNVSTLELGDSALYLCASSEPSYNEQFFGPGTRLTVL.

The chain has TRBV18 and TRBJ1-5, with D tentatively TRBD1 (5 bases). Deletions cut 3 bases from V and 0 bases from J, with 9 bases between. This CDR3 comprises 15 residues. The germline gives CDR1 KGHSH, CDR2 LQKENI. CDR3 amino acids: CASSPGRVSNQPQHF. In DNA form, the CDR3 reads TGTGCCAGCTCACCCGGCAGGGTTAGCAATCAGCCCCAGCATTTT.

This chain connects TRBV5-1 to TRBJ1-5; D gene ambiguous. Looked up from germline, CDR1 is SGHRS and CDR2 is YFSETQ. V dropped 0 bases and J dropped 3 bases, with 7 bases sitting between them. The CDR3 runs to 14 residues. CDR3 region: CASSLGQSNQPQHF. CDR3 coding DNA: TGCGCCAGCAGCTTGGGCCAGTCCAATCAGCCCCAGCATTTT.

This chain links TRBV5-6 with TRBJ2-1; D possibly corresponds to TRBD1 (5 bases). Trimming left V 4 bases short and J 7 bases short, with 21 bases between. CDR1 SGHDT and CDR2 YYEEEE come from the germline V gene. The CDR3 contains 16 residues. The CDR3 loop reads CASSPFRAPLRNEQFF. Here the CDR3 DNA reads TGTGCCAGCAGCCCATTCAGGGCGCCCCTGCGGAATGAGCAGTTCTTC.

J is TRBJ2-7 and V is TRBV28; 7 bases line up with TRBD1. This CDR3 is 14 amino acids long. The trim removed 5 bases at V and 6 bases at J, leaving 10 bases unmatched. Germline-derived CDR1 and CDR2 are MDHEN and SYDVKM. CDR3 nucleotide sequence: TGTGCCAGCAGTAACGGGGACAGCCTTTCCGAGCAGTACGTC. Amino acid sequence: CASSNGDSLSEQYV.

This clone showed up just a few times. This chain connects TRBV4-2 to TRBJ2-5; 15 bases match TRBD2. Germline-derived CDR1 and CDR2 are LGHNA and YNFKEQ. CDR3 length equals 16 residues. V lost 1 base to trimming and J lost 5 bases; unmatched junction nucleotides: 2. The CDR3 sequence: CASSQGGLAGGETQYF. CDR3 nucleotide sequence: TGTGCCAGCAGCCAAGGGGGACTAGCGGGGGGCGAGACCCAGTACTTC.

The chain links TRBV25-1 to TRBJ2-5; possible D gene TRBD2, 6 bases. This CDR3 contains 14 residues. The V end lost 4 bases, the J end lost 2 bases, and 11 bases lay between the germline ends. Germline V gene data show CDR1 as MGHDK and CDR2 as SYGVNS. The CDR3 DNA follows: TGTGCCAGCAGTGCCGCCGGGGGACAAGAGACCCAGTACTTC. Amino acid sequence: CASSAAGGQETQYF.

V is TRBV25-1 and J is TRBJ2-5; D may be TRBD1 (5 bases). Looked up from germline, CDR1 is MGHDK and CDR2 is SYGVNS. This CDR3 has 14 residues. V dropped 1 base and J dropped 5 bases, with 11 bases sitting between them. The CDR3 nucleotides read TGTGCCAGCAGTGAATCCCTGGGGCAGGAGACCCAGTACTTC. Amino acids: CASSESLGQETQYF.

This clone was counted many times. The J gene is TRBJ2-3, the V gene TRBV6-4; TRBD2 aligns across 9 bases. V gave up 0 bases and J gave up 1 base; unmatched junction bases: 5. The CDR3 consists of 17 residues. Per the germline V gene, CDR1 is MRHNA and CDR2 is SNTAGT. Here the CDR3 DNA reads TGTGCCAGCAGTGACTCCCCGGCTAGCGGGGGCACAGATACGCAGTATTTT. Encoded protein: CASSDSPASGGTDTQYF.

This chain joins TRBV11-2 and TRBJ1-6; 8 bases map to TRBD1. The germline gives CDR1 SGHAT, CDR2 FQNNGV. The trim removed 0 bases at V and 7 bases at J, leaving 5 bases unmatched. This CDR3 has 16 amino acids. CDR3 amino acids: CASSLDQGQVNSPLHF. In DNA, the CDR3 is TGTGCCAGCAGCTTAGATCAGGGACAGGTCAATTCACCCCTCCACTTT.

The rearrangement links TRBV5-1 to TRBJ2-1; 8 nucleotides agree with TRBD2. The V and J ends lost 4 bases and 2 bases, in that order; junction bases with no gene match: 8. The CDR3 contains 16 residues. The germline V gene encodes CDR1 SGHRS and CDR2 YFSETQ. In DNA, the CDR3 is TGCGCCAGCAGCCGAATAGCGGGAATCCCCTACAATGAGCAGTTCTTC. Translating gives CASSRIAGIPYNEQFF.

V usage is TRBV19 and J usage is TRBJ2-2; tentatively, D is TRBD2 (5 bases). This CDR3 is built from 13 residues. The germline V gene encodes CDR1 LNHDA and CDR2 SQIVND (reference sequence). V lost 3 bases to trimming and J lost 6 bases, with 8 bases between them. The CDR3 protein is CASSIGGPGELFF. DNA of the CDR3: TGTGCCAGTAGTATCGGAGGTCCCGGGGAGCTGTTTTTT. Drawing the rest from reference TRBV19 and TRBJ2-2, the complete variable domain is DGGITQSPKYLFRKEGQNVTLSCEQNLNHDAMYWYRQDPGQGLRLIYYSQIVNDFQKGDIAEGYSVSREKKESFPLTVTSAQKNPTAFYLCASSIGGPGELFFGEGSRLTVL.

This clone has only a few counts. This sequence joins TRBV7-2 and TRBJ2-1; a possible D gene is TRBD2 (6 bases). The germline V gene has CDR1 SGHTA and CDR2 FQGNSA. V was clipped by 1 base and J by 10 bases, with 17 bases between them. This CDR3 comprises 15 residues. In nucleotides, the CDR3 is TGTGCCAGCAGCTTAGGAGAGCGGCCCGCGGGGGAGCAGTTCTTC. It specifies CASSLGERPAGEQFF.

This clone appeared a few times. The CDR3 bases are TGCAGCGTTACCCCCTTGGGGCCGAACTATGGCTACACCTTC. This gives the protein CSVTPLGPNYGYTF. The chain has TRBV29-1 and TRBJ1-2; TRBD1 might be the D (5 bases). This CDR3 is 14 amino acids long. Germline V gene data show CDR1 as SQVTM and CDR2 as ANQGSEA. V was shortened by 5 bases and J by 2 bases, with 15 bases between the two germline ends.

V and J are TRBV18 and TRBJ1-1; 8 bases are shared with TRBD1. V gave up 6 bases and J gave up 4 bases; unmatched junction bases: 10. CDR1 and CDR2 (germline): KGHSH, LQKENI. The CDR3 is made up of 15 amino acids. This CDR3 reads CASSRLGQGCTEAFF. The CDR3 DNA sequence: TGTGCCAGCTCCCGTCTCGGACAGGGCTGCACTGAAGCTTTCTTT. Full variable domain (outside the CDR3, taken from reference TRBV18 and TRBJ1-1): NAGVMQNPRHLVRRRGQEARLRCSPMKGHSHVYWYRQLPEEGLKFMVYLQKENIIDESGMPKERFSAEFPKEGPSILRIQQVVRGDSAAYFCASSRLGQGCTEAFFGQGTRLTVV.

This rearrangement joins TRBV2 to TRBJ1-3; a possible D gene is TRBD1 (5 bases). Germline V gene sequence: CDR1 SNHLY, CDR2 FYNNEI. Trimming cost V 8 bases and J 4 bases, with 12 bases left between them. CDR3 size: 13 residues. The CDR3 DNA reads TGTGCCAGCGGAGTGACAGCCGGAAACACCATATATTTT. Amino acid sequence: CASGVTAGNTIYF.

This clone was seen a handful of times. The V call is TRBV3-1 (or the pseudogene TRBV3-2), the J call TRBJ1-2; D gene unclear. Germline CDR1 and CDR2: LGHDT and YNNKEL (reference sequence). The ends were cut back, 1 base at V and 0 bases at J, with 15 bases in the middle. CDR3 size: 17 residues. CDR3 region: CASSQGLIERPNYGYTF. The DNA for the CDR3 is TGTGCCAGCAGCCAAGGACTGATAGAGAGACCTAACTATGGCTACACCTTC.

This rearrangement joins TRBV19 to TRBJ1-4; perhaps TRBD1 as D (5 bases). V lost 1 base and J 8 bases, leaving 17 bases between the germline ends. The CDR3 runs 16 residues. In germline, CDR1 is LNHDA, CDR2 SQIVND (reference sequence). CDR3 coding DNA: TGTGCCAGTAGTATAGTCGGGCTGGCGACAGAAGAAAAACTGTTTTTT. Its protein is CASSIVGLATEEKLFF.

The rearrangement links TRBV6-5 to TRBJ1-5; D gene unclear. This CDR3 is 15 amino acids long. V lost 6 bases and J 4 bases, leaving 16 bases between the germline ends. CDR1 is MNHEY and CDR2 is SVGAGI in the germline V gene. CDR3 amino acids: CASRVASGGNQPQHF. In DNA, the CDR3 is TGTGCCAGCAGAGTAGCTTCAGGAGGGAATCAGCCCCAGCATTTT.

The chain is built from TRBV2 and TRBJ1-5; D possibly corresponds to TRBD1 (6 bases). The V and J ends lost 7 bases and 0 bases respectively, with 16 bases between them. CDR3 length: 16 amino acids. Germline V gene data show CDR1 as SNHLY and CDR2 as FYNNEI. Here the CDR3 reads CASTQDSFYSNQPQHF. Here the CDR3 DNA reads TGTGCCAGCACCCAGGACAGTTTTTATAGCAATCAGCCCCAGCATTTT.

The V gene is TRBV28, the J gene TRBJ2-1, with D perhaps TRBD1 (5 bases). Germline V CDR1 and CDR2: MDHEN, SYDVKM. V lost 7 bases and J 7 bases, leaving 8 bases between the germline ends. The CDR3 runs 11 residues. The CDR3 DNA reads TGTGCCAGCAAGGGGTGGAATGAGCAGTTCTTC. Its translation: CASKGWNEQFF.

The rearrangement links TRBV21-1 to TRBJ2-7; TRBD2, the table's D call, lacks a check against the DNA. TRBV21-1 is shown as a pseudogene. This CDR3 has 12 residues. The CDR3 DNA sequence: TGTGCCAGCAGCAAATGCTACTACGAGCAGTACGTC. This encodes CASSKCYYEQYV.

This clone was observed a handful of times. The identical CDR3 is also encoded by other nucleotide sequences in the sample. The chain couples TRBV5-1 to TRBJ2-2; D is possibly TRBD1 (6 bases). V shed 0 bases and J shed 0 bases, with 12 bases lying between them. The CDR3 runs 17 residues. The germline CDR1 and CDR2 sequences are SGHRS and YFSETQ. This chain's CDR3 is CASSLGHRDPNTGELFF. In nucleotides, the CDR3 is TGCGCCAGCAGCTTGGGTCACAGGGACCCGAACACCGGGGAGCTGTTTTTT.

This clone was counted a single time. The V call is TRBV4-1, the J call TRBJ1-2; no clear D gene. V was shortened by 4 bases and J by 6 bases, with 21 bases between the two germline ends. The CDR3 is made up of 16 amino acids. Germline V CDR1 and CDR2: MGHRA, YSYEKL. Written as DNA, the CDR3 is TGCGCCAGCAGCCCGACGAAAATGGCTTTCGGGGATGGCTACACCTTC. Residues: CASSPTKMAFGDGYTF.

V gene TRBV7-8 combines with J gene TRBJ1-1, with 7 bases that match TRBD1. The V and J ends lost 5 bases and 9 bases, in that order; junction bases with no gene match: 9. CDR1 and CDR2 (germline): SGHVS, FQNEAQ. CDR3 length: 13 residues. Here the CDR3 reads CASSPQGQSKAFF. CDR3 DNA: TGTGCCAGCAGCCCACAGGGACAGAGTAAAGCTTTCTTT.

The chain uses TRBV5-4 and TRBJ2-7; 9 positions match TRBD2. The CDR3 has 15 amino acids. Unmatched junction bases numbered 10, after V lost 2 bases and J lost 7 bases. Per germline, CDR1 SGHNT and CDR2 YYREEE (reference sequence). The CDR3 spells CASSFFSGGLVEQYV. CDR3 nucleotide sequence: TGTGCCAGCAGCTTTTTCAGCGGGGGGCTGGTGGAGCAGTACGTC.

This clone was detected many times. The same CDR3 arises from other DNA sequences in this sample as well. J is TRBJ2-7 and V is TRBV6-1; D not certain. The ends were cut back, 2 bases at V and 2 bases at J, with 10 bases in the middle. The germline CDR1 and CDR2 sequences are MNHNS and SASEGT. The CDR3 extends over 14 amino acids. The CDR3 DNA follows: TGTGCCAGCAGTGAAATGGAGCAAGCCTACGAGCAGTACGTC. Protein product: CASSEMEQAYEQYV.

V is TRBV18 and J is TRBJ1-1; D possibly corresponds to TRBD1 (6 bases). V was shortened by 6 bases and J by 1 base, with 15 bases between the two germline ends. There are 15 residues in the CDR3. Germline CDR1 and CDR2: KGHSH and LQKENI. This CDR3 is CASSGTPDPNTEAFF. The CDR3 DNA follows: TGTGCCAGCTCGGGGACACCTGATCCGAACACTGAAGCTTTCTTT.